A selection of T cell receptor beta chains follows, all from one sample in a study of blood T cells in healthy people across ages. Using its own MiXCR run on the 5' RACE reads, TCRdb lists one record per CDR3 protein. The sample has around 1,500,000 distinct CDR3 sequences; roughly 27% are singletons. Sequencing was carried out using blood. The receptors originated from a woman aged 30 to 39 in good health. Both conserved end residues are part of each CDR3. Each record gives: clone size, D gene, J gene, V gene, CDR3 DNA, CDR3 protein. A D gene is named only where the DNA matches it firmly. A row's size may be missing; if present it is once, few, many or a size class.

clone_size: many; d_call: -; j_call: TRBJ2-7; v_call: TRBV6-2/TRBV6-3; cdr3_nt: TGTGCCAGCAGTTATGTCGAGACTGAGCAGTACTTC; cdr3_aa: CASSYVETEQYF
clone_size: once; d_call: -; j_call: TRBJ2-1; v_call: TRBV20-1; cdr3_nt: TGCAGTGCTAGATTTGGGGGGGCGGGTAATGAGCAGTTCTTC; cdr3_aa: CSARFGGAGNEQFF
clone_size: -; d_call: TRBD2; j_call: TRBJ2-3; v_call: TRBV18; cdr3_nt: TGTGCCGGCTCACGCACACCGGGAGGGACCACAGATACGCAGTATTTT; cdr3_aa: CAGSRTPGGTTDTQYF
clone_size: -; d_call: -; j_call: TRBJ2-4; v_call: TRBV27; cdr3_nt: TGTGCCAGCAAAAATTCTCCGGGGGGCTACGAACAGTACTTC; cdr3_aa: CASKNSPGGYEQYF
clone_size: -; d_call: -; j_call: TRBJ2-7; v_call: TRBV6-4; cdr3_nt: TGTGCCAGCAGTGAATTTAGCGGTGCTGAGCAGTACTTC; cdr3_aa: CASSEFSGAEQYF
clone_size: -; d_call: -; j_call: TRBJ1-1; v_call: TRBV12-3/TRBV12-4; cdr3_nt: TGTGCCAGCAGTGATGACGGCTACACTGAAGCTTTCTTT; cdr3_aa: CASSDDGYTEAFF
clone_size: -; d_call: -; j_call: TRBJ1-1; v_call: TRBV5-1; cdr3_nt: TGCGCCAGCAAACGGTCCGGAGGGAACACTGAAGCTTTCTTT; cdr3_aa: CASKRSGGNTEAFF
clone_size: -; d_call: -; j_call: TRBJ1-2; v_call: TRBV5-5; cdr3_nt: TGTGCCAGCAGCTTGCAGGGGCCGAGCTATGGCTACACCTTC; cdr3_aa: CASSLQGPSYGYTF
clone_size: -; d_call: -; j_call: TRBJ2-1; v_call: TRBV21-1; cdr3_nt: TGTGCCAGCAGCAATGTTCGTGAGCAGTTCTTC; cdr3_aa: CASSNVREQFF
clone_size: -; d_call: -; j_call: TRBJ2-3; v_call: TRBV5-1; cdr3_nt: TGCGCCAGCAGCTTGGCCGGCGGGGCTAGCACAGATACGCAGTATTTT; cdr3_aa: CASSLAGGASTDTQYF
clone_size: -; d_call: -; j_call: TRBJ2-5; v_call: TRBV6-2/TRBV6-3; cdr3_nt: TGTGCCAGCAGTACCCCGACTGGGGAACAGTACTTC; cdr3_aa: CASSTPTGEQYF
clone_size: many; d_call: -; j_call: TRBJ2-1; v_call: TRBV7-2; cdr3_nt: TGTGCCAGCAGTCCGACCTACAATGAGCAGTTCTTC; cdr3_aa: CASSPTYNEQFF
clone_size: few; d_call: -; j_call: TRBJ2-3; v_call: TRBV27; cdr3_nt: TGTGCCAGCAGACCCGGCAACGGGAATACGCAGTATTTT; cdr3_aa: CASRPGNGNTQYF
clone_size: -; d_call: -; j_call: TRBJ2-3; v_call: TRBV2; cdr3_nt: TGTGCCAGCAGTCCTTCCGTTTGGACGCAGTATTTT; cdr3_aa: CASSPSVWTQYF
clone_size: once; d_call: -; j_call: TRBJ1-2; v_call: TRBV29-1; cdr3_nt: TGCAGCGTTGAGGCAGGGCTCAACTATGGCTACACCTTC; cdr3_aa: CSVEAGLNYGYTF
clone_size: few; d_call: -; j_call: TRBJ1-6; v_call: TRBV10-3; cdr3_nt: TGTGCCATCAGTGAGTCGATGGGGGGCTCCTATAATTCACCCCTCCACTTT; cdr3_aa: CAISESMGGSYNSPLHF
clone_size: -; d_call: -; j_call: TRBJ2-1; v_call: TRBV5-1; cdr3_nt: TGCGCCAGCAGCTTGGGGGGAGTTCCTGAGCAGTTCTTC; cdr3_aa: CASSLGGVPEQFF
clone_size: -; d_call: -; j_call: TRBJ2-6; v_call: TRBV5-1; cdr3_nt: TGCGCCAGCAGCTTGGTAGGTAGGACTGGGGCCAACGTCCTGAGTTTC; cdr3_aa: CASSLVGRTGANVLSF
clone_size: -; d_call: TRBD1; j_call: TRBJ1-2; v_call: TRBV20-1; cdr3_nt: TGCGGTACTCGCCGGGGGACAGACTATGGCTACACCTTC; cdr3_aa: CGTRRGTDYGYTF
clone_size: -; d_call: TRBD1; j_call: TRBJ2-5; v_call: TRBV5-1; cdr3_nt: TGCGCCAGCCGGGCGGGACAGGGCTACGAGACCCAGTACTTC; cdr3_aa: CASRAGQGYETQYF
clone_size: few; d_call: -; j_call: TRBJ2-1; v_call: TRBV10-1; cdr3_nt: TGCGCCAGCAGTGAGACTCCAGTCAGGGAGCAGTTCTTC; cdr3_aa: CASSETPVREQFF
clone_size: -; d_call: -; j_call: TRBJ2-3; v_call: TRBV7-2; cdr3_nt: TGTGCCAGCAGCTTAGGGGGAGGGGGCCAACTGAGCACAGATACGCAGTATTTT; cdr3_aa: CASSLGGGGQLSTDTQYF
clone_size: few; d_call: -; j_call: TRBJ2-1; v_call: TRBV10-3; cdr3_nt: TGTGCCATCAGTTGTAACCGGGGCACCTTATCCTACAATGAGCAGTTCTTC; cdr3_aa: CAISCNRGTLSYNEQFF
clone_size: -; d_call: -; j_call: TRBJ2-5; v_call: TRBV20-1; cdr3_nt: TGCGGTGCTAGAGATCGACTAGTCCAAGAGACCCAGTACTTC; cdr3_aa: CGARDRLVQETQYF